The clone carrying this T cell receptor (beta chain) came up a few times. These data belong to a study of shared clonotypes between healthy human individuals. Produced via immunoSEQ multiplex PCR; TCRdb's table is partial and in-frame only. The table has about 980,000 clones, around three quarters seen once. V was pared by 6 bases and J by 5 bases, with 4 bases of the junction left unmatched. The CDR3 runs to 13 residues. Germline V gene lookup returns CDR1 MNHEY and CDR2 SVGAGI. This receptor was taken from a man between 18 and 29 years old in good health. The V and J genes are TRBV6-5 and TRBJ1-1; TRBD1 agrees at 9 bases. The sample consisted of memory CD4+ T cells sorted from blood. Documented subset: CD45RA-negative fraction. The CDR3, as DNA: TGTGCCAGCAGCCGGGACAGGGCAACTGAAGCTTTCTTT. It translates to CASSRDRATEAFF.